Following are 2 T cell receptor beta chains from one sample sequenced in a study of blood T cell repertoires in COVID-19. The table came from immunoSEQ multiplex PCR; TCRdb's copy has only in-frame clones and leaves some out. Among more than 250,000 clones listed, 88% were seen once. Specimen: peripheral blood. Receptor source: a woman aged 25 to 39 with COVID-19, enrolled during active disease.

The chain is built from TRBV5-8 and TRBJ2-6; D remains unclear. This CDR3 region has 15 residues. Trimming cost V 5 bases and J 0 bases, with 9 bases left between them. CDR1 and CDR2 (germline): SGHTS, YDEGEE. CDR3 in DNA: TGTGCCAGCAGAACAGACAACTCTGGGGCCAACGTCCTGACTTTC. It specifies CASRTDNSGANVLTF.

The rearrangement links TRBV19 to TRBJ1-1; 7 bases are shared with TRBD1. CDR1 LNHDA and CDR2 SQIVND come from the germline V gene (reference sequence). This CDR3 region has 18 residues. J gave up 2 bases and V 9 bases, and 21 bases lay outside the gene matches. The DNA for the CDR3 is TGTGCCAGCCCTTGGGACAGTACTTCCCCTCCCACTAACACTGAAGCTTTCTTT. It encodes CASPWDSTSPPTNTEAFF.